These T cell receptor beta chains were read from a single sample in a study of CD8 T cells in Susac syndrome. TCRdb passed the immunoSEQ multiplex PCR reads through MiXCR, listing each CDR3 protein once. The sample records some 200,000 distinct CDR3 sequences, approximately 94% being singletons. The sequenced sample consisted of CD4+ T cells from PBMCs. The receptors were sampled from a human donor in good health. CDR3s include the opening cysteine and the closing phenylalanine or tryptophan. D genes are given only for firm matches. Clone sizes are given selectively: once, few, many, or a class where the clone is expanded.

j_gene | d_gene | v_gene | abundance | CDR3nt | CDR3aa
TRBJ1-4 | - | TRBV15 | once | TGTGCCACCAGCAGAGAAGGCTCAGGTGATGAAAAACTGTTTTTT | CATSREGSGDEKLFF
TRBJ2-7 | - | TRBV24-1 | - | TGTGCCACCAGTGAGTCGGGACACTCCTACGAGCAGTACTTC | CATSESGHSYEQYF
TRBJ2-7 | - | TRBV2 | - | TGTGCCAGTGGAGCCTCCGCAAGATTGGGCGAGCAGTACTTC | CASGASARLGEQYF
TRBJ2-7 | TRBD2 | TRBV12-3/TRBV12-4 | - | TGTGCCAGCAGTTTAGGACCCCGCCCAGCGGGAGGGCCTCGCGAGCAGTACTTC | CASSLGPRPAGGPREQYF
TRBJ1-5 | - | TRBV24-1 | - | TGTGCCACCAGTGATTTGCAAAGGGGTAGCAATCAGCCCCAGCATTTT | CATSDLQRGSNQPQHF
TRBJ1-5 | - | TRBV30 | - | TGTGCCTGGAGTGTATCCACCTACAATCAGCCCCAGCATTTT | CAWSVSTYNQPQHF
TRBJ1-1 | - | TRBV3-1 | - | TGTGCCAGCAGCCGAGAGGGGAACACTGAAGCTTTCTTT | CASSREGNTEAFF
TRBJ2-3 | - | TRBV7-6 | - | TGTGCCAGCAGCTTAGGGCATCAGGGATCCACAGATACGCAGTATTTT | CASSLGHQGSTDTQYF
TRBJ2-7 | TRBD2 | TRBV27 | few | TGTGCCAGCAGTAAGCTAGCGGGAGGGTACGAGCAGTACTTC | CASSKLAGGYEQYF
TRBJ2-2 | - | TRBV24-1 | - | TGTGCCACCAGTGATTTGTCGGACGGGGAGCTGTTTTTT | CATSDLSDGELFF
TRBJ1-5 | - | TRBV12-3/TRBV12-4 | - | TGTGCCAGCAGTTTACAAGGGGCAGGACAGCCCCAGCATTTT | CASSLQGAGQPQHF
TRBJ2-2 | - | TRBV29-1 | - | TGCAGCGTTGAGATAGGGCCCGGGGAGCTGTTTTTT | CSVEIGPGELFF
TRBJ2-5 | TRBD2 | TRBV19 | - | TGTGCCAGTAGTGCCGCCAGGGCGGGGGGCCAGTACTTC | CASSAARAGGQYF
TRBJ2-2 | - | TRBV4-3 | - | TGCGCCAGCAGCCGCTCGAGGATCGGAGCGAACACCGGGGAGCTGTTTTTT | CASSRSRIGANTGELFF
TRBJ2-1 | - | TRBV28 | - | TGTGCCAGCAGTTCACCCGACAGTGCTAGAGGGAGCGCCTACAATGAGCAGTTCTTC | CASSSPDSARGSAYNEQFF
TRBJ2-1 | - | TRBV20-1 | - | TGCAGTGCTAGGGAAACTAGCTACTCCTACAATGAGCAGTTCTTC | CSARETSYSYNEQFF